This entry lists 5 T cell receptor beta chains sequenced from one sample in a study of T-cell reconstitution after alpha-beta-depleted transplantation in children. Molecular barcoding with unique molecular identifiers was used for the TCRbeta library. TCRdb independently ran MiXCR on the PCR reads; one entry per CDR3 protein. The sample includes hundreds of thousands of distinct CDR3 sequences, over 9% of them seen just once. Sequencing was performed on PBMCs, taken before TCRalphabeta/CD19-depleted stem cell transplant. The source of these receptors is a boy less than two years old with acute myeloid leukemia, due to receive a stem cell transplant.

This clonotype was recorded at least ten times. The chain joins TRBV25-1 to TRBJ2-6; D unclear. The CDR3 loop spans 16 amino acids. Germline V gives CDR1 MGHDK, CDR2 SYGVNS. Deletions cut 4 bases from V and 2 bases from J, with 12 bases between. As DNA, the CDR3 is TGTGCCAGCAGTGGCCGAGGTTGGGCTGGGGCCAACGTCCTGACTTTC. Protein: CASSGRGWAGANVLTF.

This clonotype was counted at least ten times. The CDR3: CAISVLDYEQFF. CDR3 nucleotide sequence: TGTGCCATCAGTGTCTTGGATTATGAGCAGTTCTTC. V is TRBV10-3 and J is TRBJ2-1; no clear D. Trimming cost V 4 bases and J 8 bases, with 9 bases left between them. Germline CDR1 reads ENHRY; CDR2 reads SYGVKD. The CDR3 covers 12 residues.

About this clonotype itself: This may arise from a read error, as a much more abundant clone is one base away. The CDR3 loop is CSAEGVAYEHYF. The CDR3 nucleotides are TGCAGTGCTGAGGGGGTAGCCTACGAGCACTACTTC. V gene TRBV20-1 combines with J gene TRBJ2-7; D may be TRBD1 (6 bases). The CDR3 runs to 12 residues. Germline CDR1 is DFQATT and CDR2 is SNEGSKA (reference sequence).

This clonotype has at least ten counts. CDR3 in amino acids: CASSGGDLSGNTIYF. Written as DNA, the CDR3 is TGTGCCAGCAGTGGGGGGGACCTCTCTGGAAACACCATATATTTT. The chain uses TRBV2 and TRBJ1-3; a weak D match, TRBD1 (5 bases). Deletions cut 4 bases from V and 0 bases from J, with 10 bases between. CDR1 and CDR2 from the germline V gene are SNHLY and FYNNEI. The CDR3 spans 15 residues.

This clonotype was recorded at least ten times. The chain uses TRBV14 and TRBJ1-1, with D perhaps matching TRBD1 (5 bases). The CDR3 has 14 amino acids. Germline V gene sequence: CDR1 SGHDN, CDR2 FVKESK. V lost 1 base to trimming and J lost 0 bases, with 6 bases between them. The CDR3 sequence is CASSQAGMNTEAFF. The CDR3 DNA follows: TGTGCCAGCAGCCAAGCAGGGATGAACACTGAAGCTTTCTTT. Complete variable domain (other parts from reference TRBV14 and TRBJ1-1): EAGVTQFPSHSVIEKGQTVTLRCDPISGHDNLYWYRRVMGKEIKFLLHFVKESKQDESGMPNNRFLAERTGGTYSTLKVQPAELEDSGVYFCASSQAGMNTEAFFGQGTRLTVV.